This T cell receptor beta chain derives from a study of blood T cell repertoires in COVID-19. Study-level background: Acute-phase and convalescent COVID-19 samples originated in the United States, Italy and Spain. From T cells, B-cell-depleted T cells, or PBMCs came the material, which was cDNA or gDNA.

V lost 0 bases and J lost 7, with 16 bases in between. Germline CDR1 reads SGHNT; CDR2 reads YYREEE (reference sequence). This CDR3 has 15 amino acids. Authors' methods: Using reference gene primer amplification, nucleated cell counts were estimated. Here immunoSEQ multiplex PCR was the method, and the copy in TCRdb shows in-frame clones only, minus some. V, J and clone size were drawn from that table, and D and trimming were deduced from the DNA. The sample lists 380,000 or so clones, more than 75% seen once, with about 1.2% in the top ten. The genes are TRBV5-4 and TRBJ2-5, with a weak D call TRBD2 (6 bases). The sample was peripheral blood. The source is a human donor with acute or convalescent COVID-19. The donor label of this sample is uncertain. The CDR3 loop reads CASSLGLAGIGTQYF. The DNA for the CDR3 is TGTGCCAGCAGCTTGGGTCTGGCGGGAATAGGGACCCAGTACTTC.